This section outlines one T cell receptor beta chain sequence together with its context. Per the study methods: Reference gene primer amplification yielded estimated nucleated cell counts. Some clones are missing from TCRdb's copy, which holds only in-frame ones; the method was immunoSEQ multiplex PCR. V, J and clone size were drawn from that table, and D and trimming were deduced from the DNA. The sample consists of tens of thousands of clones, roughly nine tenths of them appearing once. V was cut by 0 bases and J by 6 bases, with 11 bases left in between. The V gene's germline CDR1 is SGDLS and CDR2 YYNGEE. The CDR3 runs to 14 residues. The data stem from a study of blood T cell repertoires in COVID-19. Study information: Italy, Spain and the United States were the sources of the convalescent and acute COVID-19 samples. The cDNA or gDNA used as material had been derived from T cells, B-cell-depleted T cells, or PBMCs.

This sequence joins TRBV9 and TRBJ2-3, with D possibly matching TRBD2 (5 bases). The sequenced material came from peripheral blood. This clonotype was sampled from a human donor in a cohort sampled during active COVID-19. CDR3 amino acids: CASSVGGSGDTQYF. CDR3 DNA sequence: TGTGCCAGCAGCGTAGGAGGGAGTGGTGATACGCAGTATTTT.